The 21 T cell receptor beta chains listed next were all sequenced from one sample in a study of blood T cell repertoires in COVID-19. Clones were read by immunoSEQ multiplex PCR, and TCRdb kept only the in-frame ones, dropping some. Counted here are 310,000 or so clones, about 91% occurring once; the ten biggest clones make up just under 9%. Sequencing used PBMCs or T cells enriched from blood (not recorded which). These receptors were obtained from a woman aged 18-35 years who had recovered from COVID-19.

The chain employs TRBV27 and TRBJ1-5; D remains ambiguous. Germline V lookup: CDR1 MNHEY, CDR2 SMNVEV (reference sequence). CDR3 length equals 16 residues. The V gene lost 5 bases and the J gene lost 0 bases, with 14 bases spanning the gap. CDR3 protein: CASSPFKPRSNQPQHF. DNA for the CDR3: TGTGCCAGCAGTCCCTTTAAACCGCGTAGCAATCAGCCCCAGCATTTT.

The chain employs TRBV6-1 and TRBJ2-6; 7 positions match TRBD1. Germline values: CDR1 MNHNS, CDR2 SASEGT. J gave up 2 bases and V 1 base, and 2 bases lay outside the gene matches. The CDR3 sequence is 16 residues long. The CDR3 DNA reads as TGTGCCAGCAGTGAAGAACAGGGGACTGGGGCCAACGTCCTGACTTTC. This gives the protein CASSEEQGTGANVLTF.

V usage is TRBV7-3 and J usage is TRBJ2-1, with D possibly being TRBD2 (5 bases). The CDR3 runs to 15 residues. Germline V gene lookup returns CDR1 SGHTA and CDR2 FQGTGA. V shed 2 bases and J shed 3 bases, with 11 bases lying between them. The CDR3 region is CASSLAPSGYNEQFF. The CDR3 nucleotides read TGTGCCAGCAGCTTAGCTCCCAGCGGCTACAATGAGCAGTTCTTC.

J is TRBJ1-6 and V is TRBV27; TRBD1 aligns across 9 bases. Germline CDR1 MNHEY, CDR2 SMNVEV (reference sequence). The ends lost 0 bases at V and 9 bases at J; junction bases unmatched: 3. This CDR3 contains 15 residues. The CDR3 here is CASSLSWDRVSPLHF. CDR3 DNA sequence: TGTGCCAGCAGTTTATCGTGGGACAGGGTTTCACCCCTCCACTTT.

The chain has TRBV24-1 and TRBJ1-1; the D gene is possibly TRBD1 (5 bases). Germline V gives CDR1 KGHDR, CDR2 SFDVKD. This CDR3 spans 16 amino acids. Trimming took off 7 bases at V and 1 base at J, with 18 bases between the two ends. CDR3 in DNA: TGTGCCACCAGCCACCGACAGAGGACGGCGAACACTGAAGCTTTCTTT. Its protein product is CATSHRQRTANTEAFF.

The CDR3 nucleotides read TGTGCCAGCAGCGGGGGACTAGCGTATAGGAATGAGCAGTTCTTC. Amino acids: CASSGGLAYRNEQFF. The V call is TRBV14, the J call TRBJ2-1, with TRBD2 identical over 10 bases. Germline trimming cut 5 bases from V and 7 bases from J; bases unmatched to any gene: 8. CDR3 length equals 15 residues. Germline values: CDR1 SGHDN, CDR2 FVKESK.

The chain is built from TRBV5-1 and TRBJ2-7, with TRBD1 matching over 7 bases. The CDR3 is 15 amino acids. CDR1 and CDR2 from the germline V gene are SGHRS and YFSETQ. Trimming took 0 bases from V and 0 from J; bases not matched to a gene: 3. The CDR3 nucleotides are TGCGCCAGCAGCTTGGCCGGGACAGCCTCCTACGAGCAGTACTTC. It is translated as CASSLAGTASYEQYF.

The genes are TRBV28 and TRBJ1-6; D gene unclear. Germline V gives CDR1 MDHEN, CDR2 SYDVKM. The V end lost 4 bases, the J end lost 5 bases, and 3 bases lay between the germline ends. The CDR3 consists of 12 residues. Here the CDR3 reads CASSSNNSPLHF. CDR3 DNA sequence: TGTGCCAGCAGTTCTAATAATTCACCCCTCCACTTT.

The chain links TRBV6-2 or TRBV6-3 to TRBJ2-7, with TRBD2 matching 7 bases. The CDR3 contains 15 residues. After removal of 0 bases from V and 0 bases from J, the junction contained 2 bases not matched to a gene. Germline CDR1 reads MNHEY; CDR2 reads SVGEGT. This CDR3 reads CASSYSASGSYEQYF. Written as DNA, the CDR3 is TGTGCCAGCAGTTACTCCGCTAGCGGCTCCTACGAGCAGTACTTC.

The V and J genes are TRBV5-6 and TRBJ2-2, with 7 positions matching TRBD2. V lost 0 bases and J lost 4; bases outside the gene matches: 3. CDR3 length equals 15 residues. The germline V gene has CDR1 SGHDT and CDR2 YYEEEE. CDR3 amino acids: CASSLVRGSTGELFF. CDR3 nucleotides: TGTGCCAGCAGCTTGGTGCGGGGGAGCACCGGGGAGCTGTTTTTT.

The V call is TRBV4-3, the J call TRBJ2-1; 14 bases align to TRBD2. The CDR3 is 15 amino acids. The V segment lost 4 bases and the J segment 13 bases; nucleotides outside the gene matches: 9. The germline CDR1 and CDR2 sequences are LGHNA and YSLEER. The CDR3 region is CASSPEGLAGEGQFF. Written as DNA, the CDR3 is TGCGCCAGCAGCCCGGAGGGACTAGCGGGGGAAGGTCAGTTCTTC.

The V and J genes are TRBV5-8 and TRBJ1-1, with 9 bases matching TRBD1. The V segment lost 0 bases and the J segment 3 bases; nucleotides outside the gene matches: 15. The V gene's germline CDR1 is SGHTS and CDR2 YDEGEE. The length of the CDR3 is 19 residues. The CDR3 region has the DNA TGTGCCAGCAGCTTGGTCTGGGGAACACCGGGACAGGGATACACTGAAGCTTTCTTT. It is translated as CASSLVWGTPGQGYTEAFF. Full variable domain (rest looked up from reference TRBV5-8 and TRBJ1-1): EAGVTQSPTHLIKTRGQQATLRCSPISGHTSVYWYQQALGLGLQFLLWYDEGEERNRGNFPPRFSGRQFPNYSSELNVNALELEDSALYLCASSLVWGTPGQGYTEAFFGQGTRLTVV.

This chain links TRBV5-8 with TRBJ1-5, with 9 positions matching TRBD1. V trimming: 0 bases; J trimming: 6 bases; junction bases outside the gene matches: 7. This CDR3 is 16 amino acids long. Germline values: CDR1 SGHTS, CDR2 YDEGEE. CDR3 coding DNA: TGTGCCAGCAGCTTGGCCTCCGGACAGGGGTTTCAGCCCCAGCATTTT. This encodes CASSLASGQGFQPQHF.

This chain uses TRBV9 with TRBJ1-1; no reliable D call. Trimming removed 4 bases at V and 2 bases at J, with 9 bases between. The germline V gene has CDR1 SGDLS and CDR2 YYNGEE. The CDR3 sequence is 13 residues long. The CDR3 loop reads CASSPQTNTEAFF. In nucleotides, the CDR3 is TGTGCCAGCAGCCCCCAGACAAACACTGAAGCTTTCTTT.

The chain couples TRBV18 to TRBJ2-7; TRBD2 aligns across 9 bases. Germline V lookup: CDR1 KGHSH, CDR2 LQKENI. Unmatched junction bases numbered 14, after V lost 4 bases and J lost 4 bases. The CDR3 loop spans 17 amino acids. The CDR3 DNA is TGTGCCAGCTCACTGTCCCCAAGGCTAGCGGGGAGGTACGAGCAGTACTTC. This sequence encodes CASSLSPRLAGRYEQYF.

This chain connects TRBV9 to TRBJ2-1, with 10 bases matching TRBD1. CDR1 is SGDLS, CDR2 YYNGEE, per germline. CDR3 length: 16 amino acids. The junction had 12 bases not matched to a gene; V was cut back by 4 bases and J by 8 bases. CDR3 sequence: CASSLRTGGSRDEQFF. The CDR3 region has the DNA TGTGCCAGCAGCCTCCGGACAGGGGGGTCTAGAGATGAGCAGTTCTTC. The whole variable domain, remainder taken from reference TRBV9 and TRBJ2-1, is DSGVTQTPKHLITATGQRVTLRCSPRSGDLSVYWYQQSLDQGLQFLIQYYNGEERAKGNILERFSAQQFPDLHSELNLSSLELGDSALYFCASSLRTGGSRDEQFFGPGTRLTVL.

Here the CDR3 reads CASSRDRNNSPLHF. The CDR3 DNA sequence: TGTGCCAGCAGCCGGGACAGGAATAATTCACCCCTCCACTTT. The V and J genes are TRBV4-2 and TRBJ1-6, with 8 bases that match TRBD1. Trimming cost V 4 bases and J 5 bases; bases outside gene matches: 1. The CDR3 is 14 residues long. Germline V gene lookup returns CDR1 LGHNA and CDR2 YNFKEQ.

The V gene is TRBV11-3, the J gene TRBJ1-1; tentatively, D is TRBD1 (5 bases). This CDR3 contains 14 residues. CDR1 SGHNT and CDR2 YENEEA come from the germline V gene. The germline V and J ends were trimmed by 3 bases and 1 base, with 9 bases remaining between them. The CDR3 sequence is CASSFSGKNTEAFF. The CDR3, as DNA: TGTGCCAGCAGCTTTTCAGGGAAGAACACTGAAGCTTTCTTT.

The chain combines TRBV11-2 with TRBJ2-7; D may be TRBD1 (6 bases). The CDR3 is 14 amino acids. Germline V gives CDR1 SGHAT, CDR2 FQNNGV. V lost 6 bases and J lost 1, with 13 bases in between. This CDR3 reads CASSSGTYSYEQYF. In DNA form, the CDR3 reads TGTGCCAGCAGTTCCGGGACATATTCCTACGAGCAGTACTTC.

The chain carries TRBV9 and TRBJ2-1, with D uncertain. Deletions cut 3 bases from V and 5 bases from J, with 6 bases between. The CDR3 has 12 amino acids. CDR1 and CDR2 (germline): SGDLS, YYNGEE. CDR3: CASSGLDNEQFF. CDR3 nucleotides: TGTGCCAGCAGCGGACTCGACAATGAGCAGTTCTTC.

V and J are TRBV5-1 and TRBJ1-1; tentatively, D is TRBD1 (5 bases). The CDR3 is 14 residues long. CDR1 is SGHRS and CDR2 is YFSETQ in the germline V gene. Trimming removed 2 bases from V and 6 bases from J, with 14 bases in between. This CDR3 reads CASSFAGGTAEAFF. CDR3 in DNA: TGCGCCAGCAGCTTTGCCGGGGGGACCGCTGAAGCTTTCTTT.